The 19 T cell receptor beta chains below come from one sample, sequenced in a study of control samples from healthy donors and cancer patients. Libraries were prepared by immunoSEQ multiplex PCR; TCRdb keeps only in-frame clonotypes and omits some of them. The table lists more than 60,000 clones, approximately 91% of them singletons, with about 9.9% in the top ten. The sequenced material came from PBMCs. The source of these receptors is a woman aged 50 to 60 with colorectal cancer.

This chain connects TRBV6-4 to TRBJ2-2, with no clear D. The CDR3 consists of 12 residues. Trimming removed 9 bases at V and 5 bases at J, with 10 bases between. CDR1 is MRHNA and CDR2 is SNTAGT in the germline V gene. This chain's CDR3 is CARSWGTGELFF. The CDR3 DNA sequence: TGTGCCAGGAGCTGGGGAACCGGGGAGCTGTTTTTT.

The V and J genes are TRBV7-2 and TRBJ2-6; 7 bases fit TRBD1. Germline-derived CDR1 and CDR2 are SGHTA and FQGNSA. This CDR3 region has 18 residues. V lost 1 base to trimming and J lost 0 bases; unmatched junction nucleotides: 6. CDR3 loop: CASSLVGTANSGANVLTF. The CDR3 DNA reads as TGTGCCAGCAGCTTAGTTGGGACAGCAAACTCTGGGGCCAACGTCCTGACTTTC.

V is TRBV15 and J is TRBJ1-2; D gene unclear. Germline V gene sequence: CDR1 LNHNV, CDR2 YYDKDF (reference sequence). Trimming left V 3 bases short and J 5 bases short, with 7 bases between. The CDR3 has 12 residues. DNA of the CDR3: TGTGCCACCAGCAGGGACGGATATGGCTACACCTTC. It encodes CATSRDGYGYTF.

The chain recombines TRBV29-1 with TRBJ1-1; D is unresolved. The V end lost 3 bases, the J end lost 1 base, and 6 bases lay between the germline ends. Germline values: CDR1 SQVTM, CDR2 ANQGSEA. The CDR3 contains 12 residues. In nucleotides, the CDR3 is TGCAGCGTTGATCAGACGAACACTGAAGCTTTCTTT. Residues: CSVDQTNTEAFF.

The J gene is TRBJ1-2, the V gene TRBV20-1; D might be TRBD1 (5 bases). From germline, CDR1 is DFQATT and CDR2 SNEGSKA (reference sequence). The CDR3 covers 11 residues. V lost 5 bases, J lost 4 bases, and 8 bases lay in between. In nucleotides, the CDR3 is TGCAGTGCTCAGGGAGCCTATGGCTACACCTTC. Its translation: CSAQGAYGYTF.

The V and J genes are TRBV27 and TRBJ2-1; D is perhaps TRBD2 (7 bases). V was clipped by 10 bases and J by 6 bases, with 16 bases between them. CDR1 MNHEY and CDR2 SMNVEV come from the germline V gene (reference sequence). CDR3 size: 13 residues. As DNA, the CDR3 is TGTGCCACCTCACGAGGGGGGGGCAATGAGCAGTTCTTC. Residues: CATSRGGGNEQFF.

The chain links TRBV5-1 to TRBJ2-7, with D possibly matching TRBD2 (6 bases). Per germline, CDR1 SGHRS and CDR2 YFSETQ. This CDR3 has 13 amino acids. V dropped 7 bases and J dropped 1 base, with 12 bases sitting between them. CDR3 sequence: CASVGEVSYEQYV. The CDR3 DNA reads as TGCGCCAGCGTCGGGGAGGTATCCTACGAGCAGTACGTC.

The chain employs TRBV7-2 and TRBJ1-6; D is undetermined. V shed 3 bases and J shed 5 bases, with 11 bases lying between them. This CDR3 has 15 residues. CDR1 and CDR2 (germline): SGHTA, FQGNSA. CDR3 coding DNA: TGTGCCAGCAGCTTCTCCAGTCACCATAATTCACCCCTCCACTTT. Protein product: CASSFSSHHNSPLHF. The full variable domain, completed using reference TRBV7-2 and TRBJ1-6, is GAGVSQSPSNKVTEKGKDVELRCDPISGHTALYWYRQSLGQGLEFLIYFQGNSAPDKSGLPSDRFSAERTGGSVSTLTIQRTQQEDSAVYLCASSFSSHHNSPLHFGNGTRLTVT.

The J gene is TRBJ1-1, the V gene TRBV19; 7 bases align to TRBD1. V lost 4 bases and J lost 4; bases outside the gene matches: 3. Germline V gene sequence: CDR1 LNHDA, CDR2 SQIVND (reference sequence). The CDR3 covers 13 residues. The CDR3 coding sequence is TGTGCCAGTAGTACTCAGGGGGGCACTGAAGCTTTCTTT. Encoded protein: CASSTQGGTEAFF.

This CDR3 is CASSTTYDTEAFF. The CDR3 nucleotides are TGTGCCAGCAGCACTACCTACGACACTGAAGCTTTCTTT. The V and J genes are TRBV12-3 or TRBV12-4 and TRBJ1-1; D is undetermined. This CDR3 region has 13 residues. The germline V and J ends were trimmed by 6 bases and 3 bases, with 11 bases remaining between them.

This rearrangement joins TRBV12-3 or TRBV12-4 to TRBJ2-7; D may be TRBD2 (5 bases). The CDR3 loop spans 13 amino acids. Trimming took off 1 base at V and 2 bases at J, with 6 bases between the two ends. The CDR3 nucleotides are TGTGCCAGCAGTTTAGGAGGGACCTACGAGCAGTACGTC. Protein: CASSLGGTYEQYV.

The V gene is TRBV4-3, the J gene TRBJ1-2, with no clear D. Per germline, CDR1 LGHNA and CDR2 YSLEER. The CDR3 is made up of 15 amino acids. Deletions cut 0 bases from V and 6 bases from J, with 14 bases between. The CDR3 sequence: CASSQDRLRGDGYTF. The DNA of the CDR3 is TGCGCCAGCAGCCAAGACAGATTACGTGGCGATGGCTACACCTTC.

V gene TRBV2 combines with J gene TRBJ2-1; D call uncertain. The CDR3 contains 15 residues. V lost 2 bases and J lost 3, with 11 bases in between. Germline CDR1 is SNHLY and CDR2 is FYNNEI. The CDR3 nucleotides are TGTGCCAGCAGTGAAACGGAGAACAGCTACAATGAGCAGTTCTTC. It specifies CASSETENSYNEQFF.

The chain joins TRBV18 to TRBJ2-1; maybe TRBD2 (5 bases). Germline V CDR1 and CDR2: KGHSH, LQKENI. The CDR3 covers 14 residues. V shed 3 bases and J shed 5 bases, with 11 bases lying between them. The CDR3 coding sequence is TGTGCCAGCTCACCGGAGGCGGGCCACAATGAGCAGTTCTTC. The encoded protein is CASSPEAGHNEQFF. Using reference TRBV18 and TRBJ2-1 for the parts outside the CDR3, the full variable domain is NAGVMQNPRHLVRRRGQEARLRCSPMKGHSHVYWYRQLPEEGLKFMVYLQKENIIDESGMPKERFSAEFPKEGPSILRIQQVVRGDSAAYFCASSPEAGHNEQFFGPGTRLTVL.

The rearrangement links TRBV5-5 to TRBJ2-7; D perhaps matches TRBD1 (5 bases). CDR3 size: 13 residues. The germline V and J ends were trimmed by 2 bases and 2 bases, with 8 bases remaining between them. CDR1 SGHKS and CDR2 YYEKEE come from the germline V gene (reference sequence). The CDR3 DNA follows: TGTGCCAGCAGCTTTGCAGGGACCTACGAGCAGTACGTC. Protein product: CASSFAGTYEQYV.

The chain combines TRBV18 with TRBJ1-5, with TRBD1 as a possible D gene (6 bases). The CDR3 is made up of 15 amino acids. CDR1 is KGHSH, CDR2 LQKENI, per germline. V was cut by 2 bases and J by 9 bases, with 17 bases left in between. The CDR3 protein is CASSPTGQVSMPQHF. As DNA, the CDR3 is TGTGCCAGCTCACCAACGGGACAAGTCAGTATGCCCCAGCATTTT.

This clone has a single count. The rearrangement joins TRBV4-3 to TRBJ1-3, with a possible D match to TRBD1 (6 bases). The CDR3 sequence is 17 residues long. Germline-derived CDR1 and CDR2 are LGHNA and YSLEER. V lost 5 bases and J 0 bases, leaving 17 bases between the germline ends. The CDR3 loop is CASSANPGHSSGNTIYF. The CDR3 nucleotides read TGCGCCAGCAGCGCAAACCCGGGACATAGCTCTGGAAACACCATATATTTT.

Note on this clone: Different DNA sequences within this sample yield the same CDR3. V is TRBV5-1 and J is TRBJ2-5, with 12 nucleotides matching TRBD2. CDR3 size: 16 residues. V was pared by 0 bases and J by 2 bases, with 2 bases of the junction left unmatched. The germline V gene encodes CDR1 SGHRS and CDR2 YFSETQ. The CDR3 region is CASSLVLAGGQETQYF. CDR3 sequence (DNA): TGCGCCAGCAGCTTGGTGCTAGCGGGGGGGCAAGAGACCCAGTACTTC.

This clone was seen only once. The J gene is TRBJ1-2, the V gene TRBV10-2; D not certain. The CDR3 sequence is 14 residues long. The V gene's germline CDR1 is WSHSY and CDR2 SAAADI. With 2 bases removed from V and 5 bases from J, the gap between germline ends came to 12 bases. CDR3 nucleotides: TGCGCCAGCAGTGAGAGTCCTTGGGAGTATGGCTACACCTTC. Its translation is CASSESPWEYGYTF.